This T cell receptor beta chain was found in a study of blood T cell repertoires in COVID-19. Study-level background: Researchers got acute and convalescent COVID-19 samples from the United States, Italy and Spain.

The cohort comprised adults aged 18 to 89 years residing in about two dozen US areas. Original processing notes: Amplification of reference gene primers provided the estimated nucleated cell counts. TCRdb keeps only in-frame clones here, not all; method: immunoSEQ multiplex PCR. V and J calls plus clone size are reproduced from that table; the DNA served to infer D and trimming. The sample lists approximately 330,000 clones, roughly 89% occurring once. Specimen: PBMCs or T cells enriched from blood (not recorded which). This clonotype originated in a woman in her 30s who had recovered from COVID-19.

The CDR3 sequence is CASSLRTGGTNEQFF. CDR3 sequence (DNA): TGTGCCAGCAGCCTAAGGACAGGGGGCACGAATGAGCAGTTCTTC. The J gene is TRBJ2-1, the V gene TRBV11-2, with TRBD1 matching over 11 bases. The junction had 7 bases not matched to a gene; V was cut back by 5 bases and J by 7 bases. From germline, CDR1 is SGHAT and CDR2 FQNNGV. This CDR3 comprises 15 residues.